This T cell receptor (beta chain) comes out of a study of cytomegalovirus exposure and HLA in healthy donors. This clone was counted once. Researchers ran the PCR with 60 Vbeta and 13 Jbeta primers. Sequenced by immunoSEQ multiplex PCR; TCRdb stores in-frame clones only, minus some. The data hold 70,000 to 85,000 clones, with 70% to 80% observed a single time. Germline V gene lookup returns CDR1 SNHLY and CDR2 FYNNEI. Trimming removed 7 bases from V and 1 base from J; junction bases left unmatched: 6. The CDR3 has 14 residues. The rearrangement links TRBV2 to TRBJ1-1; 7 bases line up with TRBD1. The source of this sequence is a man aged 40-49 years in good health and CMV-seropositive. The sample consisted of PBMCs. The CDR3 coding sequence is TGTGCCAGCACTAGGACAGGAAGGAACACTGAAGCTTTCTTT. It is translated as CASTRTGRNTEAFF.